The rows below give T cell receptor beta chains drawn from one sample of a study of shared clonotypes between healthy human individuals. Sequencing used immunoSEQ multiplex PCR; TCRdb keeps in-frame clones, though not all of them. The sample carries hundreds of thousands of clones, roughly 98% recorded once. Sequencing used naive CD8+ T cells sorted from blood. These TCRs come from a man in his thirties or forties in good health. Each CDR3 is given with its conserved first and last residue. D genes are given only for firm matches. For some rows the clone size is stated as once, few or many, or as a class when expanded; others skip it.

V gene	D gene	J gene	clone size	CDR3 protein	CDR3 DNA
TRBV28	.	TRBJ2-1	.	CASVQNSRPYNEQFF	TGTGCCAGTGTACAAAATTCTCGCCCCTACAATGAGCAGTTCTTC
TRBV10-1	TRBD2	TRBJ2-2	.	CASSQGLAGGTGELFF	TGCGCCAGCAGCCAAGGACTAGCGGGAGGAACCGGGGAGCTGTTTTTT
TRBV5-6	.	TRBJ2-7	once	CASWLWGSSYEQYF	TGTGCCAGCTGGCTCTGGGGGAGCTCCTACGAGCAGTACTTC
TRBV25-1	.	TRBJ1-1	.	CATAGEGWGLSTEAFF	TGTGCCACCGCAGGGGAGGGGTGGGGATTATCAACTGAAGCTTTCTTT
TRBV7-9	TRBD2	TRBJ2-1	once	CASSPTSGRTHEQFF	TGTGCCAGCAGCCCAACTAGCGGGAGAACACATGAGCAGTTCTTC
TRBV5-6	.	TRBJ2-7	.	CASSLVRGVYEQYF	TGTGCCAGCAGCTTGGTTAGGGGAGTCTACGAGCAGTACTTC
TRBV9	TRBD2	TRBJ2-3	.	CASSVETSGRTDTQYF	TGTGCCAGCAGCGTAGAGACTAGCGGGCGTACAGATACGCAGTATTTT
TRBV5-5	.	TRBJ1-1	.	CASSFWAAWAEAFF	TGTGCCAGCAGCTTTTGGGCGGCCTGGGCTGAAGCTTTCTTT
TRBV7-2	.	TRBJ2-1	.	CASSRIGGSYNEQFF	TGTGCCAGCAGCCGGATTGGGGGTTCCTACAATGAGCAGTTCTTC
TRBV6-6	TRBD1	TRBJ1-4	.	CASSYSLGGVNEKLFF	TGTGCCAGCAGTTACTCTTTAGGGGGCGTGAATGAAAAACTGTTTTTT
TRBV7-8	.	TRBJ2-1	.	CASSLQGGLYNEQFF	TGTGCCAGCAGCTTACAGGGAGGTCTCTACAATGAGCAGTTCTTC
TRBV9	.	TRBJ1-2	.	CASSVSAYGYTF	TGTGCCAGCAGCGTCTCGGCATATGGCTACACCTTC
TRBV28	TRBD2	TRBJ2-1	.	CASSPIPHPARESFYNEQFF	TGTGCCAGCAGTCCTATACCCCATCCGGCGCGGGAGAGCTTCTACAATGAGCAGTTCTTC
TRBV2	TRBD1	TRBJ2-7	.	CASIRQGYEQYF	TGTGCCAGCATCAGACAGGGATACGAGCAGTACTTC
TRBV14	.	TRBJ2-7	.	CASSQDANSYEQYF	TGTGCCAGCAGCCAAGACGCCAACTCCTACGAGCAGTACTTC
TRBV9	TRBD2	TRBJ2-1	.	CASSVAGLAGVTHSYNEQFF	TGTGCCAGCAGCGTAGCGGGACTAGCGGGGGTAACACACTCCTACAATGAGCAGTTCTTC
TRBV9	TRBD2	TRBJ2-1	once	CASSARTSGPNEQFF	TGTGCCAGCAGCGCCAGGACTAGCGGGCCCAATGAGCAGTTCTTC
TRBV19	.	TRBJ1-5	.	CASSPGTDPNQPQHF	TGTGCCAGTAGTCCCGGAACGGACCCCAATCAGCCCCAGCATTTT
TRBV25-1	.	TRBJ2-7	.	CASSDNRVSNEQYF	TGTGCCAGCAGTGACAACAGGGTCTCCAACGAGCAGTACTTC
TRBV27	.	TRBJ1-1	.	CASSLIKIKGHEAFF	TGTGCCAGCAGTCTAATCAAAATCAAGGGACATGAAGCTTTCTTT
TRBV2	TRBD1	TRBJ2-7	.	CASSEARGQGSYEQYF	TGTGCCAGCAGTGAAGCGCGGGGACAGGGCTCCTACGAGCAGTACTTC
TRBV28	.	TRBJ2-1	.	CASSFGQERHNEQFF	TGTGCCAGCAGTTTCGGGCAGGAGAGGCACAATGAGCAGTTCTTC
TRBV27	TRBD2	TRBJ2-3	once	CASSTRTSGGTDTQYF	TGTGCCAGCAGTACCCGAACTAGCGGGGGCACAGATACGCAGTATTTT
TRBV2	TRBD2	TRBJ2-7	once	CASKVLWTSTSYEQYF	TGTGCCAGCAAAGTCTTGTGGACTAGCACATCCTACGAGCAGTACTTC
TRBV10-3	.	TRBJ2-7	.	CAISDRTYEQYF	TGTGCCATCAGTGATCGGACCTACGAGCAGTACTTC
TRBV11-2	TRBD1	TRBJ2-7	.	CASQTGGYEQYF	TGTGCCAGCCAGACAGGGGGCTACGAGCAGTACTTC